These 30 T cell receptor beta chains originate from one sample sequenced in a study of radiotherapy plus CTLA-4 blockade in lung cancer. Measured with immunoSEQ multiplex PCR; TCRdb has only the in-frame clones, and not every one. The table has around 71,000 clones, 60% to 80% seen once. Source: peripheral blood, taken from a patient treated with radiotherapy plus ipilimumab. The receptors originated from a human donor with non-small cell lung cancer whose response to radiotherapy plus ipilimumab could not be evaluated. Some clones in this sample may be carry-over from other donors' samples.

The genes are TRBV9 and TRBJ2-7, with TRBD1 matching over 7 bases. Germline trimming cut 4 bases from V and 0 bases from J; bases unmatched to any gene: 4. This CDR3 region has 14 residues. From germline, CDR1 is SGDLS and CDR2 YYNGEE. CDR3 region: CASSPRDSSYEQYF. For the CDR3, the DNA is TGTGCCAGCAGCCCCCGGGACAGCTCCTACGAGCAGTACTTC.

The chain combines TRBV2 with TRBJ2-5, with D possibly matching TRBD2 (6 bases). CDR3 length: 14 residues. CDR1 SNHLY and CDR2 FYNNEI come from the germline V gene. V dropped 5 bases and J dropped 0 bases, with 10 bases sitting between them. The CDR3 DNA is TGTGCCAGCAGTCCCGGGAGCTACCAAGAGACCCAGTACTTC. Translation gives CASSPGSYQETQYF.

The DNA for the CDR3 is TGTGCCAGCTCCCGGGACAGGGATGTTGGCTACACCTTC. Its translation: CASSRDRDVGYTF. The genes are TRBV18 and TRBJ1-2; 9 bases line up with TRBD1. V lost 6 bases, J lost 7 bases, and 6 bases stayed unmatched. This CDR3 comprises 13 residues. Germline CDR1 and CDR2: KGHSH and LQKENI.

V usage is TRBV10-3 and J usage is TRBJ2-1; 11 positions match TRBD2. The V and J ends lost 5 bases and 4 bases, in that order; junction bases with no gene match: 4. The V gene's germline CDR1 is ENHRY and CDR2 SYGVKD. CDR3 size: 15 residues. The CDR3 reads CAISPLAGEYNEQFF. CDR3 nucleotides: TGTGCCATCAGTCCACTAGCGGGGGAATACAATGAGCAGTTCTTC.

The chain recombines TRBV6-6 with TRBJ1-5; D remains ambiguous. The V gene's germline CDR1 is MNHNY and CDR2 SVGAGI (reference sequence). The CDR3 covers 14 residues. V dropped 2 bases and J dropped 7 bases, with 12 bases sitting between them. The DNA of the CDR3 is TGTGCCAGCAGTTACCAGAACCGGGAGCAGCCCCAGCATTTT. Amino acids: CASSYQNREQPQHF.

The gene calls are TRBV9 and TRBJ2-3, with TRBD1 matching 7 bases. There are 14 residues in the CDR3. CDR1 is SGDLS, CDR2 YYNGEE, per germline. V was pared by 3 bases and J by 5 bases, with 6 bases of the junction left unmatched. The DNA of the CDR3 is TGTGCCAGCAGCGCCCAGGGGGTTGGAGATACGCAGTATTTT. Its protein product is CASSAQGVGDTQYF.

The gene calls are TRBV29-1 and TRBJ1-3; D remains ambiguous. The ends were cut back, 7 bases at V and 0 bases at J, with 10 bases in the middle. The CDR3 covers 13 residues. Germline CDR1 is SQVTM and CDR2 is ANQGSEA. The CDR3 nucleotides read TGCAGCGCGACTGCCTACTCTGGAAACACCATATATTTT. Protein sequence: CSATAYSGNTIYF.

This rearrangement joins TRBV6-6 to TRBJ1-1; a weak D match, TRBD1 (6 bases). Germline V gene sequence: CDR1 MNHNY, CDR2 SVGAGI (reference sequence). V was pared by 6 bases and J by 12 bases, with 14 bases between. This CDR3 contains 11 residues. The CDR3 protein is CASRQGTQPFF. The CDR3 coding sequence is TGTGCCAGCAGACAGGGAACCCAACCTTTCTTT.

CDR3 sequence reads: CASSPGTGGVGYTF. The CDR3 DNA is TGTGCCAGCAGTCCCGGGACAGGGGGCGTAGGCTACACCTTC. This chain joins TRBV27 and TRBJ1-2; TRBD1 matches 12 bases. After removal of 5 bases from V and 8 bases from J, the junction contained 6 bases not matched to a gene. Germline values: CDR1 MNHEY, CDR2 SMNVEV (reference sequence). This CDR3 region has 14 residues.

This clone was counted only a few times. This chain joins TRBV19 and TRBJ1-2; D unclear. Trimming took off 1 base at V and 7 bases at J, with 13 bases between the two ends. Germline lookup yields CDR1 LNHDA and CDR2 SQIVND (reference sequence). This CDR3 is built from 14 residues. The CDR3 nucleotides read TGTGCCAGTAGTATAGTGGTAGAGGCTGTTGGCTACACCTTC. It specifies CASSIVVEAVGYTF.

V and J are TRBV5-1 and TRBJ1-5; 7 bases line up with TRBD1. CDR1 is SGHRS, CDR2 YFSETQ, per germline. V shed 1 base, J shed 7 bases, and the junction held 11 bases outside the gene matches. This CDR3 contains 16 residues. DNA of the CDR3: TGCGCCAGCAGCTTGCTCCCGACAGGGAGTTCGCAGCCCCAGCATTTT. The encoded protein is CASSLLPTGSSQPQHF.

The chain employs TRBV5-1 and TRBJ2-5, with a tentative D call TRBD1 (6 bases). Germline CDR1 SGHRS, CDR2 YFSETQ. CDR3 length: 13 residues. Trimming removed 6 bases at V and 2 bases at J, with 11 bases between. CDR3 coding DNA: TGCGCCAGCAAGCGGACAGCTCAAGAGACCCAGTACTTC. It yields the protein CASKRTAQETQYF.

This clone is medium-sized (0.01 to 0.1%) within its sample. This chain joins TRBV10-3 and TRBJ2-1; 9 nucleotides line up with TRBD2. The CDR3 extends over 13 amino acids. Germline V CDR1 and CDR2: ENHRY, SYGVKD. The V segment lost 7 bases and the J segment 6 bases; nucleotides outside the gene matches: 4. For the CDR3, the DNA is TGTGCCATCACGGCGGGGGGGCTCAATGAGCAGTTCTTC. It yields the protein CAITAGGLNEQFF.

The chain uses TRBV4-2 and TRBJ1-3, with D perhaps TRBD1 (6 bases). CDR3 size: 15 residues. V lost 0 bases to trimming and J lost 4 bases, with 10 bases between them. Per the germline V gene, CDR1 is LGHNA and CDR2 is YNFKEQ. The CDR3 DNA reads as TGTGCCAGCAGCCAAGACCAGGGGCAAGGAAACACCATATATTTT. The encoded protein is CASSQDQGQGNTIYF.

J is TRBJ1-2 and V is TRBV7-8; D unresolved. The CDR3 contains 15 residues. V was trimmed by 0 bases and J by 4 bases, leaving 12 bases between them. Germline values: CDR1 SGHVS, CDR2 FQNEAQ. The CDR3 sequence: CASSLAGLALYGYTF. In DNA form, the CDR3 reads TGTGCCAGCAGCTTAGCTGGACTGGCCCTCTATGGCTACACCTTC.

The CDR3 reads CASSQGQGPHEKLFF. CDR3 DNA sequence: TGTGCCAGCAGCCAAGGACAGGGCCCCCATGAAAAACTGTTTTTT. The chain has TRBV13 and TRBJ1-4; 8 bases match TRBD1. The CDR3 extends over 15 amino acids. The trim removed 5 bases at V and 6 bases at J, leaving 8 bases unmatched. In germline, CDR1 is PRHDT, CDR2 FYEKMQ (reference sequence).

This chain joins TRBV4-2 and TRBJ1-3; D is ambiguous. The CDR3 contains 14 residues. Germline V gene data show CDR1 as LGHNA and CDR2 as YNFKEQ. V lost 6 bases and J lost 4, with 13 bases in between. CDR3 sequence (DNA): TGTGCCAGCAGTCCGGCCTGGGAGGGAAACACCATATATTTT. Translating it yields CASSPAWEGNTIYF.

The chain employs TRBV9 and TRBJ2-5, with TRBD1 matching over 8 bases. The CDR3 spans 15 residues. V was clipped by 0 bases and J by 4 bases; unmatched bases: 5. Germline CDR1 is SGDLS and CDR2 is YYNGEE. The CDR3 here is CASSVGGQAGETQYF. DNA for the CDR3: TGTGCCAGCAGCGTAGGGGGACAGGCTGGAGAGACCCAGTACTTC.

Turning to this clone: A junction boundary mismatches the germline segment, possibly from a read error. The rearrangement joins TRBV7-7 to TRBJ2-5; 8 nucleotides agree with TRBD1. Germline V lookup: CDR1 SSHAT, CDR2 FNYEAQ (reference sequence). The CDR3 spans 16 residues. The CDR3 here is CASSRSTGGFQETQYF. CDR3 bases: TGTGCTAGCAGCCGATCAACAGGGGGTTTCCAAGAGACCCAGTACTTC.

The chain combines TRBV6-1 with TRBJ2-5; perhaps TRBD2 as D (5 bases). The J call may be incorrect, as the DNA end agrees better with TRBJ2-7. Germline loops: CDR1 MNHNS, CDR2 SASEGT. The CDR3 consists of 13 residues. The CDR3 is CASSERRFYEQYF. The CDR3, as DNA: TGTGCCAGCAGTGAACGGAGGTTCTACGAGCAGTACTTC.

The CDR3, as DNA: TGTGCCAGCAGCCAAGATAGGCAGGGAGGACAGCCCCAGCATTTT. This encodes CASSQDRQGGQPQHF. The J gene is TRBJ1-5, the V gene TRBV4-2, with a weak D call TRBD1 (5 bases). V dropped 0 bases and J dropped 7 bases, with 13 bases sitting between them. The CDR3 is 15 residues long. From germline, CDR1 is LGHNA and CDR2 YNFKEQ.

This clone was observed a handful of times. The rearrangement uses TRBV28 and TRBJ2-7, with a weak D call TRBD1 (5 bases). The CDR3 is 13 residues long. Germline V gives CDR1 MDHEN, CDR2 SYDVKM. Trimming shortened V by 7 bases and J by 2 bases, and 12 bases separated the two germline ends. The CDR3 bases are TGTGCCAGCACCCAGGGCCCAACCTACGAGCAGTACTTC. Translating it yields CASTQGPTYEQYF.

The V call is TRBV19, the J call TRBJ2-2; 9 bases are shared with TRBD1. CDR1 and CDR2 (germline): LNHDA, SQIVND (reference sequence). V was clipped by 5 bases and J by 5 bases; unmatched bases: 12. The CDR3 extends over 17 amino acids. The CDR3 reads CASSLEVGTGTTGELFF. In DNA, the CDR3 is TGTGCCAGTAGTCTCGAGGTGGGGACAGGGACAACCGGGGAGCTGTTTTTT.

This clone was found a few times. The chain has TRBV19 and TRBJ1-3, with unresolved D. CDR1 is LNHDA and CDR2 is SQIVND in the germline V gene (reference sequence). This CDR3 is 16 amino acids long. V was trimmed by 3 bases and J by 0 bases, leaving 12 bases between them. CDR3 amino acids: CASSMIGTSSGNTIYF. Here the CDR3 DNA reads TGTGCCAGTAGTATGATTGGAACTAGCTCTGGAAACACCATATATTTT.

This clone was seen a single time. Other DNA sequences in the same sample also yield this CDR3. The chain carries TRBV10-3 and TRBJ1-6, with unresolved D. V was clipped by 3 bases and J by 9 bases, with 21 bases between them. CDR3 size: 17 residues. The germline gives CDR1 ENHRY, CDR2 SYGVKD. The CDR3 nucleotides read TGTGCCATCAGTGAAAGACCGCAATTAGAGAGAGGTTCACCCCTCCACTTT. It is translated as CAISERPQLERGSPLHF.

The chain recombines TRBV7-9 with TRBJ2-3; possible D gene TRBD1, 6 bases. Trimming cost V 9 bases and J 1 base, with 11 bases left between them. This CDR3 comprises 13 residues. Per the germline V gene, CDR1 is SEHNR and CDR2 is FQNEAQ (reference sequence). The CDR3 coding sequence is TGTGCCAGTTGCAGACAGGGCACAGATACGCAGTATTTT. This encodes CASCRQGTDTQYF.

This chain connects TRBV5-4 to TRBJ1-4; 9 nucleotides line up with TRBD1. The junction had 5 bases not matched to a gene; V was cut back by 1 base and J by 4 bases. CDR1 SGHNT and CDR2 YYREEE come from the germline V gene (reference sequence). The CDR3 has 16 amino acids. CDR3 DNA: TGTGCCAGCAGCTTGACAACAGGGGGCCGTAATGAAAAACTGTTTTTT. Protein product: CASSLTTGGRNEKLFF. Full variable domain (missing parts from reference TRBV5-4 and TRBJ1-4): ETGVTQSPTHLIKTRGQQVTLRCSSQSGHNTVSWYQQALGQGPQFIFQYYREEENGRGNFPPRFSGLQFPNYSSELNVNALELDDSALYLCASSLTTGGRNEKLFFGSGTQLSVL.

This clone was detected only once. The chain is built from TRBV18 and TRBJ2-5, with TRBD1 as a possible D gene (6 bases). Germline V gene data show CDR1 as KGHSH and CDR2 as LQKENI. V gave up 2 bases and J gave up 5 bases, with 12 bases separating them. The CDR3 consists of 14 residues. The CDR3 reads CASSPKTGYETQYF. The CDR3 DNA reads TGTGCCAGCTCACCAAAAACAGGGTACGAGACCCAGTACTTC. The variable domain in full, completed from reference TRBV18 and TRBJ2-5, reads NAGVMQNPRHLVRRRGQEARLRCSPMKGHSHVYWYRQLPEEGLKFMVYLQKENIIDESGMPKERFSAEFPKEGPSILRIQQVVRGDSAAYFCASSPKTGYETQYFGPGTRLLVL.

This clone has only a few counts. The chain links TRBV13 to TRBJ2-7; 8 nucleotides align to TRBD1. Germline values: CDR1 PRHDT, CDR2 FYEKMQ (reference sequence). Losses at the gene ends were 4 bases for V and 3 bases for J; bases not matched to a gene: 5. The CDR3 loop spans 14 amino acids. The CDR3 loop is CASSSTGEDYEQYF. The CDR3 coding sequence is TGTGCCAGCAGCTCGACAGGGGAGGACTACGAGCAGTACTTC.

This clone was detected a few times. The chain recombines TRBV30 with TRBJ2-3; possible D gene TRBD2, 5 bases. Germline loops: CDR1 GTSNPN, CDR2 SVGIG (reference sequence). The CDR3 consists of 14 residues. With 1 base removed from V and 0 bases from J, the gap between germline ends came to 8 bases. CDR3 loop: CAWSAGSSTDTQYF. CDR3 DNA sequence: TGTGCCTGGAGTGCGGGGTCTAGCACAGATACGCAGTATTTT.